The 18 T cell receptor beta chains presented below share a single source sample, sequenced in a study of T cell responses to AZD1222 COVID-19 vaccine. Method: immunoSEQ multiplex PCR; TCRdb's copy keeps in-frame clones and lacks some. Seen here are around 130,000 clones, 93% observed once, and the top ten hold around 5%. The specimen was peripheral blood, collected on day 0 of AZD1222 vaccination. All receptors come from an adult in good health.

The chain uses TRBV18 and TRBJ1-1; TRBD1 might be the D (5 bases). The CDR3 consists of 13 residues. The germline V gene has CDR1 KGHSH and CDR2 LQKENI. Trimming took off 6 bases at V and 7 bases at J, with 15 bases between the two ends. The CDR3 nucleotides are TGTGCCAGCTCCCCGGGAGGGGTTGGTGAAGCTTTCTTT. Translating gives CASSPGGVGEAFF.

The V and J genes are TRBV10-2 and TRBJ1-1, with D possibly being TRBD1 (5 bases). V lost 6 bases, J lost 2 bases, and 10 bases lay in between. The CDR3 is 13 residues long. In germline, CDR1 is WSHSY, CDR2 SAAADI. DNA for the CDR3: TGCGCCAGCAGCCCGCAGGGTAACACTGAAGCTTTCTTT. As protein: CASSPQGNTEAFF.

The rearrangement joins TRBV24-1 to TRBJ1-5; the match to TRBD1 covers 7 bases. Per the germline V gene, CDR1 is KGHDR and CDR2 is SFDVKD. J lost 0 bases, V lost 10 bases, and 14 bases had no gene match. The CDR3 consists of 17 residues. The CDR3: CATGDSQIDYSNQPQHF. CDR3 bases: TGTGCCACTGGGGACAGCCAGATAGACTATAGCAATCAGCCCCAGCATTTT.

The chain links TRBV5-1 to TRBJ2-7; D is unresolved. This CDR3 spans 13 amino acids. V shed 2 bases and J shed 2 bases, with 8 bases lying between them. The germline V gene encodes CDR1 SGHRS and CDR2 YFSETQ. The CDR3 sequence: CASSFQDPYEQYF. The CDR3 region has the DNA TGCGCCAGCAGCTTCCAGGACCCCTACGAGCAGTACTTC.

V usage is TRBV4-2 and J usage is TRBJ1-1, with D perhaps matching TRBD1 (5 bases). The CDR3 covers 13 residues. CDR1 LGHNA and CDR2 YNFKEQ come from the germline V gene. V dropped 4 bases and J dropped 6 bases, with 12 bases sitting between them. CDR3 sequence (DNA): TGTGCCAGCAGCCCTCCGGGGCAGCCTGAAGCTTTCTTT. Residues: CASSPPGQPEAFF.

This clone was seen just once. V usage is TRBV4-3 and J usage is TRBJ2-2; D not certain. Deletions cut 0 bases from V and 10 bases from J, with 6 bases between. Looked up from germline, CDR1 is LGHNA and CDR2 is YSLEER. The CDR3 totals 12 residues. CDR3 nucleotides: TGCGCCAGCAGCCAAGACGTAGAGGAGCTGTTTTTT. Protein: CASSQDVEELFF.

V and J are TRBV5-5 and TRBJ1-5; possibly TRBD1 for D (6 bases). V was cut by 7 bases and J by 11 bases, with 25 bases left in between. Germline CDR1 SGHKS, CDR2 YYEKEE (reference sequence). The CDR3 loop spans 15 amino acids. Here the CDR3 reads CASAPQGHGPTAQHF. DNA for the CDR3: TGTGCCAGCGCCCCTCAGGGGCACGGGCCCACGGCCCAGCATTTT. Combining the CDR3 with reference TRBV5-5 and TRBJ1-5 gives the whole variable domain DAGVTQSPTHLIKTRGQQVTLRCSPISGHKSVSWYQQVLGQGPQFIFQYYEKEERGRGNFPDRFSARQFPNYSSELNVNALLLGDSALYLCASAPQGHGPTAQHFGDGTRLSIL.

The chain couples TRBV10-3 to TRBJ1-2; tentative D call: TRBD1 (5 bases). The V end lost 6 bases, the J end lost 8 bases, and 19 bases lay between the germline ends. CDR3 length: 14 residues. CDR1 ENHRY and CDR2 SYGVKD come from the germline V gene. DNA for the CDR3: TGTGCCATCAGCCCATCTGGGGACGTAACGGGCTACACCTTC. Translated: CAISPSGDVTGYTF.

The chain couples TRBV28 to TRBJ1-1; tentatively, D is TRBD1 (5 bases). Per the germline V gene, CDR1 is MDHEN and CDR2 is SYDVKM. The length of the CDR3 is 14 residues. Trimming left V 5 bases short and J 1 base short, with 11 bases between. Here the CDR3 DNA reads TGTGCCAGCAGTATACAGGTCCCGAACACTGAAGCTTTCTTT. Its translation: CASSIQVPNTEAFF. Supplemented by reference TRBV28 and TRBJ1-1, the full variable domain reads DVKVTQSSRYLVKRTGEKVFLECVQDMDHENMFWYRQDPGLGLRLIYFSYDVKMKEKGDIPEGYSVSREKKERFSLILESASTNQTSMYLCASSIQVPNTEAFFGQGTRLTVV.

This clone has a single count. The chain joins TRBV7-9 to TRBJ2-1; a weak D match, TRBD2 (6 bases). This CDR3 is built from 14 residues. Trimming took 5 bases from V and 6 from J, leaving 14 bases between them. CDR1 SEHNR and CDR2 FQNEAQ come from the germline V gene (reference sequence). CDR3 protein: CASSHGGTSNEQFF. CDR3 nucleotides: TGTGCCAGCAGCCACGGAGGGACGAGCAATGAGCAGTTCTTC.

The chain employs TRBV12-3 or TRBV12-4 and TRBJ1-2; TRBD1 matches 7 bases. J was trimmed by 4 bases and V by 5 bases; bases with no gene match: 4. The CDR3 is 13 residues long. This chain's CDR3 is CASSQQGTYGYTF. Written as DNA, the CDR3 is TGTGCCAGCAGTCAACAGGGGACCTATGGCTACACCTTC.

This clone was seen only once. The rearrangement joins TRBV7-3 to TRBJ2-3; D gene ambiguous. Germline V gene lookup returns CDR1 SGHTA and CDR2 FQGTGA. The CDR3 length is 13 residues. Trimming removed 3 bases from V and 3 bases from J, with 7 bases in between. The CDR3 DNA reads TGTGCCAGCAGCTTTGAGTTAACAGATACGCAGTATTTT. Translating gives CASSFELTDTQYF.

V usage is TRBV5-8 and J usage is TRBJ1-1; TRBD1 matches at 7 bases. J lost 3 bases, V lost 4 bases, and 6 bases had no gene match. The CDR3 totals 14 residues. Germline V gene lookup returns CDR1 SGHTS and CDR2 YDEGEE. The CDR3 is CASSHDREDTEAFF. The DNA for the CDR3 is TGTGCCAGCAGCCATGACAGGGAGGACACTGAAGCTTTCTTT.

The chain is built from TRBV6-1 and TRBJ1-2, with no clear D. V was cut by 0 bases and J by 1 base, with 6 bases left in between. In germline, CDR1 is MNHNS, CDR2 SASEGT. CDR3 length: 14 residues. The CDR3 is CASSEAAVNYGYTF. CDR3 sequence (DNA): TGTGCCAGCAGTGAAGCGGCAGTTAACTATGGCTACACCTTC.

The chain is built from TRBV5-1 and TRBJ2-2, with 7 bases identical to TRBD1. This CDR3 is 16 amino acids long. J gave up 4 bases and V 0 bases, and 6 bases lay outside the gene matches. CDR1 and CDR2 (germline): SGHRS, YFSETQ. Here the CDR3 DNA reads TGCGCCAGCAGCTTGGTACAGGGGAGTATCACCGGGGAGCTGTTTTTT. It codes for CASSLVQGSITGELFF.

The J gene is TRBJ1-5, the V gene TRBV12-3 or TRBV12-4, with 7 bases that match TRBD1. The CDR3 sequence is 13 residues long. V shed 6 bases and J 4 bases; nucleotides not matched to a gene: 3. The CDR3 nucleotides are TGTGCCAGCAGGACAGGGAATAATCAGCCCCAGCATTTT. This encodes CASRTGNNQPQHF.

The V and J genes are TRBV7-3 and TRBJ2-1, with a tentative D call TRBD2 (6 bases). This CDR3 comprises 15 residues. CDR1 and CDR2 (germline): SGHTA, FQGTGA. Trimming shortened V by 2 bases and J by 7 bases, and 15 bases separated the two germline ends. CDR3 DNA: TGTGCCAGCAGCTTACTACCCGGCGCGGGGAATGAGCAGTTCTTC. Its protein is CASSLLPGAGNEQFF.

V usage is TRBV18 and J usage is TRBJ2-1, with 9 bases fitting TRBD1. V lost 3 bases to trimming and J lost 7 bases; unmatched junction nucleotides: 7. The CDR3 is 15 amino acids. Germline loops: CDR1 KGHSH, CDR2 LQKENI. CDR3 in amino acids: CASSPTGGLGNEQFF. The CDR3 DNA sequence: TGTGCCAGCTCACCGACAGGGGGGTTAGGAAATGAGCAGTTCTTC. The variable domain in full, completed from reference TRBV18 and TRBJ2-1, reads NAGVMQNPRHLVRRRGQEARLRCSPMKGHSHVYWYRQLPEEGLKFMVYLQKENIIDESGMPKERFSAEFPKEGPSILRIQQVVRGDSAAYFCASSPTGGLGNEQFFGPGTRLTVL.